Below, 24 T cell receptor beta chains from the same sample are listed, as sequenced in a study of T cell changes during pregnancy in multiple sclerosis. Sequencing was performed with immunoSEQ multiplex PCR; in TCRdb, only in-frame clones are kept and a portion is missing. Of 75,000 to 95,000 clones in the sample, roughly 90% were seen once. Here the sequenced sample was peripheral blood, taken before pregnancy. The receptors were sampled from a female donor with multiple sclerosis, enrolled in a pregnancy study.

This sequence joins TRBV10-2 and TRBJ2-5; 9 nucleotides line up with TRBD2. Germline trimming cut 8 bases from V and 3 bases from J; bases unmatched to any gene: 13. The CDR3 has 16 amino acids. Per germline, CDR1 WSHSY and CDR2 SAAADI. The CDR3 here is CASGLAGVDGEETQYF. The CDR3 DNA reads TGCGCCAGCGGGTTAGCGGGAGTTGATGGGGAAGAGACCCAGTACTTC.

For the CDR3, the DNA is TGTGCCAGCCATCACGGGACAGCAAACTACGAGCAGTACTTC. Protein sequence: CASHHGTANYEQYF. This chain connects TRBV28 to TRBJ2-7; 7 nucleotides agree with TRBD1. V lost 8 bases, J lost 3 bases, and 10 bases stayed unmatched. This CDR3 has 14 amino acids. Per the germline V gene, CDR1 is MDHEN and CDR2 is SYDVKM. Filled out from reference TRBV28 and TRBJ2-7, the complete variable domain reads DVKVTQSSRYLVKRTGEKVFLECVQDMDHENMFWYRQDPGLGLRLIYFSYDVKMKEKGDIPEGYSVSREKKERFSLILESASTNQTSMYLCASHHGTANYEQYFGPGTRLTVT.

The chain employs TRBV4-3 and TRBJ1-2, with TRBD1 matching over 8 bases. Germline V gene lookup returns CDR1 LGHNA and CDR2 YSLEER. Trimming removed 4 bases from V and 4 bases from J; junction bases left unmatched: 2. CDR3 size: 13 residues. In DNA form, the CDR3 reads TGCGCCAGCAGCCGGACAGGGAGCTATGGCTACACCTTC. Translation gives CASSRTGSYGYTF.

The chain carries TRBV7-6 and TRBJ1-2; maybe TRBD1 (6 bases). The CDR3 has 15 residues. The ends were cut back, 0 bases at V and 8 bases at J, with 16 bases in the middle. Germline lookup yields CDR1 SGHVS and CDR2 FNYEAQ. DNA for the CDR3: TGTGCCAGCAGCTTAGCGGAATCCAGGGGTGGAGGCTACACCTTC. Translating it yields CASSLAESRGGGYTF.

This clone has a handful of counts. The J gene is TRBJ1-1, the V gene TRBV18; possible D gene TRBD1, 6 bases. Trimming removed 3 bases at V and 0 bases at J, with 14 bases between. The germline V gene has CDR1 KGHSH and CDR2 LQKENI. CDR3 length equals 16 residues. The CDR3 protein is CASSPVTGRMNTEAFF. The CDR3 nucleotides read TGTGCCAGCTCACCGGTGACAGGCAGGATGAACACTGAAGCTTTCTTT. Looking up the rest from reference TRBV18 and TRBJ1-1 gives the full variable domain: NAGVMQNPRHLVRRRGQEARLRCSPMKGHSHVYWYRQLPEEGLKFMVYLQKENIIDESGMPKERFSAEFPKEGPSILRIQQVVRGDSAAYFCASSPVTGRMNTEAFFGQGTRLTVV.

As DNA, the CDR3 is TGTGCCAGCAGCGTATCTCGAATGGGCGCCTTCTACAATGAGCAGTTCTTC. It encodes CASSVSRMGAFYNEQFF. V usage is TRBV9 and J usage is TRBJ2-1; D ambiguous. The CDR3 is 17 residues long. Germline CDR1 SGDLS, CDR2 YYNGEE. Between the trimmed V and J ends, which lost 1 base and 3 bases, there was a span of 17 bases. The full variable domain, completed using reference TRBV9 and TRBJ2-1, is DSGVTQTPKHLITATGQRVTLRCSPRSGDLSVYWYQQSLDQGLQFLIQYYNGEERAKGNILERFSAQQFPDLHSELNLSSLELGDSALYFCASSVSRMGAFYNEQFFGPGTRLTVL.

The J gene is TRBJ2-7, the V gene TRBV5-1, with 8 bases aligning to TRBD1. The ends lost 4 bases at V and 3 bases at J; junction bases unmatched: 6. This CDR3 region has 14 residues. Germline CDR1 is SGHRS and CDR2 is YFSETQ. CDR3: CASSREQGDYEQYF. The CDR3 bases are TGCGCCAGCAGCAGGGAACAGGGGGACTACGAGCAGTACTTC.

The chain employs TRBV5-1 and TRBJ1-2; D gene unclear. The V end was cut by 5 bases, the J end by 7 bases, with 15 bases between. This CDR3 is built from 13 residues. Germline CDR1 SGHRS, CDR2 YFSETQ. CDR3 residues: CASRPPTDFGYTF. In DNA, the CDR3 is TGCGCCAGCAGGCCGCCGACTGATTTTGGCTACACCTTC.

The V gene is TRBV27, the J gene TRBJ1-1; the D is unclear. The CDR3 contains 12 residues. V was shortened by 6 bases and J by 1 base, with 6 bases between the two germline ends. CDR1 MNHEY and CDR2 SMNVEV come from the germline V gene (reference sequence). The CDR3 nucleotides read TGTGCCAGCAGAACCGGGAACACTGAAGCTTTCTTT. Translating gives CASRTGNTEAFF.

The chain uses TRBV7-9 and TRBJ1-5; D remains unclear. The germline V and J ends were trimmed by 6 bases and 2 bases, with 11 bases remaining between them. The CDR3 runs 14 residues. Germline-derived CDR1 and CDR2 are SEHNR and FQNEAQ (reference sequence). The CDR3 DNA sequence: TGTGCCAGCAGTTCCAAAGGAGGCAATCAGCCCCAGCATTTT. This translates into CASSSKGGNQPQHF.

The chain combines TRBV5-1 with TRBJ2-3; TRBD2 matches at 14 bases. The CDR3 contains 16 residues. Germline V gene lookup returns CDR1 SGHRS and CDR2 YFSETQ. V shed 0 bases and J 5 bases; nucleotides not matched to a gene: 2. For the CDR3, the DNA is TGCGCCAGCAGCTTGGGACTAGCGGGAGGGGTAGATACGCAGTATTTT. Protein: CASSLGLAGGVDTQYF.

The chain is built from TRBV13 and TRBJ1-1; D is ambiguous. Germline CDR1 PRHDT, CDR2 FYEKMQ (reference sequence). V lost 0 bases and J lost 0, with 14 bases in between. This CDR3 is built from 17 residues. CDR3 protein: CASSLGQRRVVNTEAFF. CDR3 nucleotide sequence: TGTGCCAGCAGCTTAGGGCAAAGGAGGGTGGTGAACACTGAAGCTTTCTTT. Using reference TRBV13 and TRBJ1-1 for the parts outside the CDR3, the full variable domain is AAGVIQSPRHLIKEKRETATLKCYPIPRHDTVYWYQQGPGQDPQFLISFYEKMQSDKGSIPDRFSAQQFSDYHSELNMSSLELGDSALYFCASSLGQRRVVNTEAFFGQGTRLTVV.

This sequence joins TRBV19 and TRBJ2-5; perhaps TRBD2 as D (6 bases). The CDR3 totals 13 residues. V lost 6 bases and J 5 bases, leaving 13 bases between the germline ends. Germline CDR1 LNHDA, CDR2 SQIVND (reference sequence). In nucleotides, the CDR3 is TGTGCCAGTAGCATTGGAGGGGTCGAGACCCAGTACTTC. Encoded protein: CASSIGGVETQYF.

This sequence joins TRBV20-1 and TRBJ2-7; D uncertain. CDR1 is DFQATT, CDR2 SNEGSKA, per germline (reference sequence). Trimming took off 6 bases at V and 0 bases at J, with 6 bases between the two ends. The CDR3 extends over 11 amino acids. This CDR3 is CSASYSYEQYF. In DNA, the CDR3 is TGCAGTGCCTCCTACTCCTACGAGCAGTACTTC.

The chain employs TRBV7-2 and TRBJ1-1; D is perhaps TRBD1 (5 bases). V shed 0 bases and J shed 1 base, with 12 bases lying between them. Germline values: CDR1 SGHTA, CDR2 FQGNSA. The CDR3 has 16 residues. The CDR3 loop reads CASSLAVGGGNTEAFF. The CDR3 region has the DNA TGTGCCAGCAGCTTAGCGGTGGGGGGAGGGAACACTGAAGCTTTCTTT.

V is TRBV7-2 and J is TRBJ2-3; no reliable D call. The CDR3 contains 14 residues. V lost 4 bases and J 6 bases, leaving 14 bases between the germline ends. The germline CDR1 and CDR2 sequences are SGHTA and FQGNSA. The CDR3 sequence: CASSSRPTRDTQYF. Here the CDR3 DNA reads TGTGCCAGCAGCTCAAGACCCACGAGGGATACGCAGTATTTT.

The J gene is TRBJ2-3, the V gene TRBV28; D remains unclear. Germline assignment: CDR1 MDHEN and CDR2 SYDVKM. V lost 0 bases to trimming and J lost 0 bases, with 4 bases between them. CDR3 length: 14 amino acids. CDR3 in DNA: TGTGCCAGCAGTTTATGGGCTAGCACAGATACGCAGTATTTT. Protein product: CASSLWASTDTQYF.

The chain links TRBV7-9 to TRBJ2-6; D is uncertain. The CDR3 has 15 residues. Germline V gene data show CDR1 as SEHNR and CDR2 as FQNEAQ (reference sequence). V was shortened by 0 bases and J by 0 bases, with 3 bases between the two germline ends. The CDR3 DNA is TGTGCCAGCAGCTTAGCGAGCTCTGGGGCCAACGTCCTGACTTTC. It encodes CASSLASSGANVLTF.

The DNA of the CDR3 is TGCAGCGCTGTCCTAAGCTCCTACGAGCAGTACTTC. It is translated as CSAVLSSYEQYF. The rearrangement uses TRBV29-1 and TRBJ2-7; D is unresolved. The CDR3 loop spans 12 amino acids. Trimming took 7 bases from V and 0 from J, leaving 10 bases between them. Germline values: CDR1 SQVTM, CDR2 ANQGSEA.

This chain links TRBV11-2 with TRBJ2-7, with 8 bases identical to TRBD2. CDR1 SGHAT and CDR2 FQNNGV come from the germline V gene. J gave up 3 bases and V 5 bases, and 6 bases lay outside the gene matches. The CDR3 contains 14 residues. The CDR3 coding sequence is TGTGCCAGCAGCCGGGGGACTAGTTTCTACGAGCAGTACTTC. Translation gives CASSRGTSFYEQYF.

The V gene is TRBV9, the J gene TRBJ2-2; 7 bases map to TRBD1. Germline V CDR1 and CDR2: SGDLS, YYNGEE. This CDR3 has 15 amino acids. Unmatched junction bases numbered 7, after V lost 2 bases and J lost 6 bases. The CDR3 nucleotides are TGTGCCAGCAGCGTCCACAGGGGCCCCTCCGGGGAGCTGTTTTTT. It is translated as CASSVHRGPSGELFF.

This clone was seen only once. The rearrangement links TRBV14 to TRBJ1-2; D is perhaps TRBD1 (5 bases). V was pared by 0 bases and J by 5 bases, with 13 bases between. The CDR3 consists of 15 residues. CDR1 SGHDN and CDR2 FVKESK come from the germline V gene. The chain's CDR3 is CASSQESRAVYGYTF. CDR3 nucleotides: TGTGCCAGCAGCCAAGAATCCAGGGCGGTTTATGGCTACACCTTC.

The chain has TRBV18 and TRBJ2-3, with TRBD1 matching 12 bases. After removal of 0 bases from V and 5 bases from J, the junction contained 6 bases not matched to a gene. Germline V lookup: CDR1 KGHSH, CDR2 LQKENI. The length of the CDR3 is 17 residues. The CDR3: CASSPPWGQGAQDTQYF. The CDR3 bases are TGTGCCAGCTCACCACCGTGGGGACAGGGGGCACAAGATACGCAGTATTTT.

V usage is TRBV4-3 and J usage is TRBJ2-3; 7 bases match TRBD2. This CDR3 is built from 16 residues. The germline gives CDR1 LGHNA, CDR2 YSLEER. V shed 0 bases, J shed 4 bases, and the junction held 7 bases outside the gene matches. The CDR3 DNA is TGCGCCAGCAGCCAAGATGGAAGCGGGGTCTCAGATACGCAGTATTTT. Protein: CASSQDGSGVSDTQYF.